In its sample, the clone carrying this T cell receptor (beta chain) was seen a few times. This entry is derived from a study of blood T cell repertoires in COVID-19. In the study overall: Samples taken during acute and convalescent COVID-19 were collected in the United States, Italy and Spain. T cells, B-cell-depleted T cells, or PBMCs provided the cDNA or gDNA that served as material.

Measured with immunoSEQ multiplex PCR; TCRdb has only the in-frame clones, and not every one. This sample has 200,000 to 250,000 clones, with more than 75% found just once. CDR1 MGHRA and CDR2 YSYEKL come from the germline V gene. The CDR3 sequence is 15 residues long. V was clipped by 2 bases and J by 8 bases, with 18 bases between them. The sequence derives from a man aged 50-60 years who had recovered from COVID-19. The sequenced sample was peripheral blood. V and J are TRBV4-1 and TRBJ1-2; D call uncertain. The CDR3 coding sequence is TGCGCCAGCAGCCAAATTCACGTAACTCTTTTGGGCTACACCTTC. It translates to CASSQIHVTLLGYTF.